Below are 2 T cell receptor beta chains sequenced from a single sample in a study of CD8+ T cells in alopecia areata (dated by TCRdb to the late 2010s). Libraries were prepared through the immunoSEQ multiplex PCR assay. For TCR sequencing, RNA was extracted from every sample and reverse transcribed into cDNA to serve as template. Entries here come from immuneACCESS through TCRdb and include only in-frame sequences with V and J called. Some clones fail to appear in such tables; in the studies checked, an unresolved V gene covers under half of the shortfall, and the cause of the remainder is unknown. In this sample, roughly 120,000 clones appear, none counted once only. The ten most abundant clones make up roughly 21% of the sample. The sample comprised lesional skin. The receptors stem from a C3H/HeJ mouse with alopecia areata. Mice in this strain carry MHC haplotype H2-k.

Of note for this clone: Gene names are the mouse ones. The missing CDR3 end, 4 residues past where the read stops, is filled in from the germline J gene. The rearrangement uses TRBV16 and TRBJ2-7, with 8 positions matching TRBD2. The length of the CDR3 is 14 residues. V lost 2 bases and J lost 2; bases outside the gene matches: 2. Looked up from germline, CDR1 is SGHSA and CDR2 is FRNQAP. The CDR3 region is CASSLTGGTYEQYF. The DNA read from the CDR3 is TGTGCAAGCAGCTTAACTGGGGGAACCTAT.

The table lists this clone with a few counts. Gene and germline names: mouse. The CDR3 is CASSDPLGGLNYAEQFF. The covered CDR3 bases are TGTGCCAGCAGTGATCCCCTGGGGGGCCTTAACTATGCT. The J gene is TRBJ2-1, the V gene TRBV13-3; 8 nucleotides match TRBD2. From the germline J gene comes the end of the CDR3, since the read stops 4 residues before it. The ends lost 1 base at V and 0 bases at J; junction bases unmatched: 6. In germline, CDR1 is NNHDY, CDR2 SYVADS. This CDR3 is built from 17 residues.